This TCR beta chain was identified during a study of blood T cell repertoires in COVID-19. About the research overall: T cells, B-cell-depleted T cells, or PBMCs supplied cDNA or gDNA.

This CDR3 contains 14 residues. Trimming cost V 5 bases and J 4 bases, with 14 bases left between them. The V gene's germline CDR1 is MDHEN and CDR2 SYDVKM. This clone has at least ten counts. Participants had their cohort set by participant-reported clinical history. Assay: immunoSEQ multiplex PCR; the TCRdb copy retains only in-frame clones and omits some. The sample consists of roughly 380,000 clones, more than 70% of them appearing once. Sequenced material: PBMCs or T cells enriched from blood (not recorded which). This sequence originates from a man aged 30 to 39 who had recovered from COVID-19. V gene TRBV28 combines with J gene TRBJ1-2; D possibly corresponds to TRBD1 (6 bases). CDR3 in amino acids: CASSASGTPYGYTF. The CDR3 DNA is TGTGCCAGCAGTGCATCCGGGACACCCTATGGCTACACCTTC.